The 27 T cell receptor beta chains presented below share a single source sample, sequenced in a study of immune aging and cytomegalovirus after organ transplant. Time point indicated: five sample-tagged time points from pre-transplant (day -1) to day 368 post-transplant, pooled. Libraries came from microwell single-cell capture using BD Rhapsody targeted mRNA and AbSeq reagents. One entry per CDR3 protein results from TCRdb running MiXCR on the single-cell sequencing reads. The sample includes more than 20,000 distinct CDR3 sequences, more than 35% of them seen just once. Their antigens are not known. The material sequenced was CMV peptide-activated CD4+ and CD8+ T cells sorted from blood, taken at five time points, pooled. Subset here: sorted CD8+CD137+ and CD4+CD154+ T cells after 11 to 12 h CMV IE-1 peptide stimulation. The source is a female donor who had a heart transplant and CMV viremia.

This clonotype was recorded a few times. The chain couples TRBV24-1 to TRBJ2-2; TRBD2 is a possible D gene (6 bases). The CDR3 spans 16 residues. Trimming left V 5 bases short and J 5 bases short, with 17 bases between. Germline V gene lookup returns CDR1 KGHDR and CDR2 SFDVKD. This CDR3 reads CATSGRISGATGELFF. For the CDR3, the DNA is TGTGCCACCAGTGGCCGTATTAGCGGCGCTACCGGGGAGCTGTTTTTT.

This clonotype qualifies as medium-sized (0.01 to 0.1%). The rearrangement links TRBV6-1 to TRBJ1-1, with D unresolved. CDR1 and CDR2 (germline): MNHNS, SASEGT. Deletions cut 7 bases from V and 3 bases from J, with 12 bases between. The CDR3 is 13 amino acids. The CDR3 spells CASKAQSYTEAFF. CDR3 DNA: TGTGCCAGCAAGGCACAAAGCTACACTGAAGCTTTCTTT.

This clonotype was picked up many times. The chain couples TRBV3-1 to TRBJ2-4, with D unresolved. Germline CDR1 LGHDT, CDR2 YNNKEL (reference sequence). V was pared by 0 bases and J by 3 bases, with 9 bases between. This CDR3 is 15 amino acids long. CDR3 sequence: CASSQEYVGKNIQYF. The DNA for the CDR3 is TGTGCCAGCAGCCAAGAGTATGTGGGCAAAAACATTCAGTACTTC.

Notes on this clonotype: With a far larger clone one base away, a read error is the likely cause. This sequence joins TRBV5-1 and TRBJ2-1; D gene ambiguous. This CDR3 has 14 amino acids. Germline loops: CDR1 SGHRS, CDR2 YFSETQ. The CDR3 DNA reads TGCGCCAGCAGCTTGCCATCCTCGAACTACGAGCTGTACTTC. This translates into CASSLPSSNYELYF.

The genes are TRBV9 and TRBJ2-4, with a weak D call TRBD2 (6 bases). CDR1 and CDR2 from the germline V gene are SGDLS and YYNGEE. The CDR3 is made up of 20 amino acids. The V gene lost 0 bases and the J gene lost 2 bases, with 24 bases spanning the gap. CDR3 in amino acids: CASSVEGTGTESGTKNIQYF. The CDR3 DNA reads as TGTGCCAGCAGCGTAGAGGGGACCGGGACTGAGAGTGGAACCAAAAACATTCAGTACTTC.

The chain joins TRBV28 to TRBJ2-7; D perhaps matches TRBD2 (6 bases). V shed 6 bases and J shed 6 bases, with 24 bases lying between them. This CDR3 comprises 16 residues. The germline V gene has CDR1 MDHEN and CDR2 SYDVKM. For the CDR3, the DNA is TGTGCCAGCAGCTCTATACCCGCGGGGAACGCACGCGAGCAGTACTTC. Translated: CASSSIPAGNAREQYF.

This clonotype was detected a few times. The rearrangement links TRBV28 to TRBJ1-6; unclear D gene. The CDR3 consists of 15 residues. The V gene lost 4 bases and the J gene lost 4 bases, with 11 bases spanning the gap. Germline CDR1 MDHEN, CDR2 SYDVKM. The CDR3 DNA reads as TGTGCCAGCAGTTCCCGCCGGCGTTATAATTCACCCCTCCACTTT. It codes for CASSSRRRYNSPLHF.

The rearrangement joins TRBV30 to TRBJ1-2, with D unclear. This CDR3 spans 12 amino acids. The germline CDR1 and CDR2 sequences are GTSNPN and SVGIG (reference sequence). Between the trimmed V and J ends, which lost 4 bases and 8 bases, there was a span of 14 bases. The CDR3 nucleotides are TGTGCCTGGACTCGGGAGTTTGGGGGCTACACCTTC. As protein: CAWTREFGGYTF.

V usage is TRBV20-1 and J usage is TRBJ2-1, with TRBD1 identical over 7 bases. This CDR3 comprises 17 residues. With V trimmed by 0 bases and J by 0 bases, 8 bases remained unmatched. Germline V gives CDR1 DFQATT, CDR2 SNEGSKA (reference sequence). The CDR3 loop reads CSARDTLGGASYNEQFF. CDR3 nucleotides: TGCAGTGCTAGAGATACCCTAGGGGGCGCCTCCTACAATGAGCAGTTCTTC.

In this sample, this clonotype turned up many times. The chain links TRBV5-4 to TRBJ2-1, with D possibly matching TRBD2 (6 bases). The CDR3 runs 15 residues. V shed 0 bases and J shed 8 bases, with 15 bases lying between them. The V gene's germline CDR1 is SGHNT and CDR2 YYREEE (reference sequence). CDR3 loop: CASSLAGLSTDEQFF. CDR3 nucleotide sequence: TGTGCCAGCAGCTTGGCGGGACTTTCGACCGATGAGCAGTTCTTC.

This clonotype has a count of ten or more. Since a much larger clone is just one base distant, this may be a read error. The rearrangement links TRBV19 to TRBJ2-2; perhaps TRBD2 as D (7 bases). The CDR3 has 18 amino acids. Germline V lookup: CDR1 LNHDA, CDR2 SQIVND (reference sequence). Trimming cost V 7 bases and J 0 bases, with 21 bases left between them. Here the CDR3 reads CASTIRGAWGANTGELFF. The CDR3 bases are TGTGCCAGTACGATCCGGGGGGCGTGGGGCGCGAACACCGGGGAGCTGTTTTTT.

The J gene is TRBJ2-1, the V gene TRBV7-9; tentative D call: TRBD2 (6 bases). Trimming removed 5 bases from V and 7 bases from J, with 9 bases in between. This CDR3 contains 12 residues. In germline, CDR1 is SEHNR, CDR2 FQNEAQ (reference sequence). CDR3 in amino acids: CASSGTQNEQFF. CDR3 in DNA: TGTGCCAGCAGCGGGACTCAGAATGAGCAGTTCTTC.

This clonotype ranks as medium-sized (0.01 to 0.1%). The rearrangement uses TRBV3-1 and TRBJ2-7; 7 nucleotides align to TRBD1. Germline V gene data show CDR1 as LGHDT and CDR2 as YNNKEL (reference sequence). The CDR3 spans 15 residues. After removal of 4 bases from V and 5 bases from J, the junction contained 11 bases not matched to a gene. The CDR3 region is CASSPVTGKTNEQYF. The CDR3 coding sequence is TGTGCCAGCAGCCCAGTGACAGGGAAGACTAACGAGCAGTACTTC.

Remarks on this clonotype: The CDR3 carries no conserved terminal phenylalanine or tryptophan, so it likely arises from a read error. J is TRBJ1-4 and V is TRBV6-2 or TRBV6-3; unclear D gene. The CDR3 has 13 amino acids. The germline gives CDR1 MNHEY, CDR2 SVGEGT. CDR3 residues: CASSYRRAEKLFL. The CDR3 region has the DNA TGTGCTAGCAGTTATAGAAGGGCCGAAAAACTGTTTTTA.

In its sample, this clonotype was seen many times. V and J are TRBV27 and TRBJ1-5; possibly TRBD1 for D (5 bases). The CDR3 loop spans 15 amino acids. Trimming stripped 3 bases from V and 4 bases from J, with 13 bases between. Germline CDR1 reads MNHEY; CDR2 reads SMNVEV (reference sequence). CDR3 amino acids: CASSLVGKGNQPQHF. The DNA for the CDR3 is TGTGCCAGCAGTTTGGTCGGAAAGGGGAATCAGCCCCAGCATTTT.

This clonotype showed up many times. CDR3 DNA sequence: TGTGCCACCAGCAGAGAGGGACAGGGCGACGAGCAGTACTTC. Its translation is CATSREGQGDEQYF. V and J are TRBV15 and TRBJ2-7, with 9 bases fitting TRBD1. CDR1 is LNHNV, CDR2 YYDKDF, per germline (reference sequence). Trimming cost V 0 bases and J 5 bases; bases outside gene matches: 2. This CDR3 contains 14 residues. The full variable domain, in which reference TRBV15 and TRBJ2-7 provide the parts outside the CDR3, is DAMVIQNPRYQVTQFGKPVTLSCSQTLNHNVMYWYQQKSSQAPKLLFHYYDKDFNNEADTPDNFQSRRPNTSFCFLDIRSPGLGDTAMYLCATSREGQGDEQYFGPGTRLTVT.

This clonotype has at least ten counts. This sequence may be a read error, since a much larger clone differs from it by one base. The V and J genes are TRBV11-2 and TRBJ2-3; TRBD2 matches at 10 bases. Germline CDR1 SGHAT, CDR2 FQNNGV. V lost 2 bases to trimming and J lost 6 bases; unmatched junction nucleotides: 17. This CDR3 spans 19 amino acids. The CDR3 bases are TGTGCCAGCAGCTTAAGTCCCCCCACTGCTAGCGGGAGCTGGGATACGCAGTATTTT. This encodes CASSLSPPTASGSWDTQYF.

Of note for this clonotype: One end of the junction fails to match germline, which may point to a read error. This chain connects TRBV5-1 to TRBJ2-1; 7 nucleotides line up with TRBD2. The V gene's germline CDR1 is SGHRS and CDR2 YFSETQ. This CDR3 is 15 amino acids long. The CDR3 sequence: CANSLDGGTYNEQFF. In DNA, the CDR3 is TGCGCCAACAGCTTGGACGGGGGGACCTACAATGAGCAGTTCTTC. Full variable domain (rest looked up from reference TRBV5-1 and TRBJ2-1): KAGVTQTPRYLIKTRGQQVTLSCSPISGHRSVSWYQQTPGQGLQFLFEYFSETQRNKGNFPGRFSGRQFSNSRSEMNVSTLELGDSALYLCANSLDGGTYNEQFFGPGTRLTVL.

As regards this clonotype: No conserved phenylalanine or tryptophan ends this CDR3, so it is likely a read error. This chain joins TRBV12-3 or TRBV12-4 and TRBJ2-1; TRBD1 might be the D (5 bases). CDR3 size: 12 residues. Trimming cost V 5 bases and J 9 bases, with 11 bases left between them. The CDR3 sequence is CASSNHQGEQFL. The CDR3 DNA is TGTGCCAGCAGTAATCACCAGGGTGAGCAGTTCCTC.

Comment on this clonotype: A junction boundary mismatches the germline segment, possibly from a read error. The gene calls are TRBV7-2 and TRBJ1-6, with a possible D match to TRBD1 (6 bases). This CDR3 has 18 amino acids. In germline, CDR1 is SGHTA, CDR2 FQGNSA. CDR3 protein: CASSFNSGGRSYNSPLHF. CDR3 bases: TGCGCCAGCAGCTTTAATAGCGGGGGGCGGAGTTATAATTCACCCCTCCACTTT. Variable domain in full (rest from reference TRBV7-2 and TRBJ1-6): GAGVSQSPSNKVTEKGKDVELRCDPISGHTALYWYRQSLGQGLEFLIYFQGNSAPDKSGLPSDRFSAERTGGSVSTLTIQRTQQEDSAVYLCASSFNSGGRSYNSPLHFGNGTRLTVT.

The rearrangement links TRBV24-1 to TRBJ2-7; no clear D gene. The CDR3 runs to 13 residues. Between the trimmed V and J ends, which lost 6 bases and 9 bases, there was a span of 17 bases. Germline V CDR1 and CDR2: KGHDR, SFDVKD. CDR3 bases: TGTGCCACCAGTTCCGGCAGCATTAGAGGGCAGTACTTC. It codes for CATSSGSIRGQYF.

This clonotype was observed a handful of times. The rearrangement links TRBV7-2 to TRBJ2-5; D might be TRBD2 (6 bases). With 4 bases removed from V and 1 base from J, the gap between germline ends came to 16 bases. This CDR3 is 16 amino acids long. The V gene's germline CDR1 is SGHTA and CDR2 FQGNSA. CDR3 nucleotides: TGTGCCAGCAGCTCCCTTAGCGGCGGACCCCAAGAGACCCAGTACTTC. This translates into CASSSLSGGPQETQYF.

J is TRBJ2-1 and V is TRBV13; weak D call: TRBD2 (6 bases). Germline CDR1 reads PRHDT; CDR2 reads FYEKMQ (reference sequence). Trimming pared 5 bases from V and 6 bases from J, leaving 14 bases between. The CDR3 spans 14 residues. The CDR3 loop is CASSLRDFSNEQFF. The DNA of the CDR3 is TGTGCCAGCAGCCTACGGGACTTTTCCAATGAGCAGTTCTTC.

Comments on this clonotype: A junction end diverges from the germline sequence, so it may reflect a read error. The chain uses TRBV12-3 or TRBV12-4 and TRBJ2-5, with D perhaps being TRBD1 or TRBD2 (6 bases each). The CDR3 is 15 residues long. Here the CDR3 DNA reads TGCGCCAGCAGTTCTGGAGGGGGTCCCCAAGAGACCCAGTACTTC. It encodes CASSSGGGPQETQYF.

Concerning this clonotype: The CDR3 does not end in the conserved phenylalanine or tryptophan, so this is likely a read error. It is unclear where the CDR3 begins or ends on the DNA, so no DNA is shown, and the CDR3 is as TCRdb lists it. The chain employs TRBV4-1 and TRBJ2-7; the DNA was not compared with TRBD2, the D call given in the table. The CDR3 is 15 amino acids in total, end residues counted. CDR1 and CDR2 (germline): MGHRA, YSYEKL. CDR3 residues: CASSPMSGRSGEQRL.

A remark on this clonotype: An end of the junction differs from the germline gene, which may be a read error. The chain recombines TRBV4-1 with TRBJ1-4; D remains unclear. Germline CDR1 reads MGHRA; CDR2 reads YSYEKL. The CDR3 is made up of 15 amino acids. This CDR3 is CASSQVLGTNEELFF. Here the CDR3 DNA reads TGCGCCAGCAGCCAGGTACTAGGAACTAATGAAGAACTGTTTTTT.

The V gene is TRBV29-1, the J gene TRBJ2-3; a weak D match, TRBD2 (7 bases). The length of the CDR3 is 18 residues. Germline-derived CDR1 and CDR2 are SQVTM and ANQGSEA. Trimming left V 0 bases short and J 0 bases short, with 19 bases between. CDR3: CSVEDDWGGWGSTDTQYF. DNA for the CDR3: TGCAGCGTTGAAGATGATTGGGGGGGCTGGGGGAGCACAGATACGCAGTATTTT.